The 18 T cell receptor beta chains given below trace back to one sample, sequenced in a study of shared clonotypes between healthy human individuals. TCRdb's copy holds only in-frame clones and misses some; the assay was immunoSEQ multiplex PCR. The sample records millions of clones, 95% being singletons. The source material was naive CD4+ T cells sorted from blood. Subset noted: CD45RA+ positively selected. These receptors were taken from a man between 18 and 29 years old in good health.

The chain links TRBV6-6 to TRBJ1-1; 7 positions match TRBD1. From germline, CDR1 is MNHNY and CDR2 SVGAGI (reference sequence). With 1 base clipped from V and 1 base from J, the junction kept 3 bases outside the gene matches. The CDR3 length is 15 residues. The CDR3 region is CASSYLAGGNTEAFF. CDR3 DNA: TGTGCCAGCAGTTACTTGGCAGGGGGGAACACTGAAGCTTTCTTT.

The CDR3 here is CSARDGGADTQYF. CDR3 sequence (DNA): TGCAGCGCACGTGATGGGGGGGCAGATACGCAGTATTTT. The genes are TRBV29-1 and TRBJ2-3, with 7 nucleotides matching TRBD2. CDR1 is SQVTM, CDR2 ANQGSEA, per germline. The length of the CDR3 is 13 residues. V dropped 7 bases and J dropped 4; count of bases not matched to a gene: 8.

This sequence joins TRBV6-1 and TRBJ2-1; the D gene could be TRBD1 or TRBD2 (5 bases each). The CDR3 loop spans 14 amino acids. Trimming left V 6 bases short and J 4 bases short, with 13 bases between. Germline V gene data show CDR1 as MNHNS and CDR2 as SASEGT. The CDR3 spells CASRPRDVYNEQFF. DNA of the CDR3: TGTGCCAGCAGACCTCGGGACGTGTACAATGAGCAGTTCTTC.

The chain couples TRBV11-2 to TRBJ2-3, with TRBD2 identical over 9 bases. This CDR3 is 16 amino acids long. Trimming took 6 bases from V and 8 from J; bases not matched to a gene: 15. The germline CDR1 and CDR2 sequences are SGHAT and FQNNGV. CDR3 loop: CASSPLEASGAGTQYF. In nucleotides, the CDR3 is TGTGCCAGCAGTCCGCTGGAGGCTAGCGGGGCTGGTACGCAGTATTTT.

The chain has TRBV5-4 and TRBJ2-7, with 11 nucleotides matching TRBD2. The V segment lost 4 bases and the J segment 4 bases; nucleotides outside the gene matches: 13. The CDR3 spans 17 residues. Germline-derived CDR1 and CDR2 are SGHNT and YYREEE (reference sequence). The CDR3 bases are TGTGCCAGCAGCCTTGGGACTAGCGGTGCCGCGGGGTACGAGCAGTACTTC. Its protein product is CASSLGTSGAAGYEQYF.

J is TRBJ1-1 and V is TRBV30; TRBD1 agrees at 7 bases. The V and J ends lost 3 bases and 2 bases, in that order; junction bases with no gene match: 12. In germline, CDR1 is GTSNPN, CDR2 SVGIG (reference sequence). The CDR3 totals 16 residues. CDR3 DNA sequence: TGTGCCTGGAGGAGACAGGGACTCTGGGGAAACACTGAAGCTTTCTTT. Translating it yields CAWRRQGLWGNTEAFF. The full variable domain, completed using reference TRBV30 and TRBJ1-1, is SQTIHQWPATLVQPVGSPLSLECTVEGTSNPNLYWYRQAAGRGLQLLFYSVGIGQISSEVPQNLSASRPQDRQFILSSKKLLLSDSGFYLCAWRRQGLWGNTEAFFGQGTRLTVV.

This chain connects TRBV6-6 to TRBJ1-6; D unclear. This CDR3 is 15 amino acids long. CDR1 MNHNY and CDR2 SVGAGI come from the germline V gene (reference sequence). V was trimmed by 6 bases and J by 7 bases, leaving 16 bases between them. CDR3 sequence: CASRSGTSGNSPLHF. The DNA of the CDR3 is TGTGCCAGCAGGTCCGGCACGTCGGGGAATTCACCCCTCCACTTT.

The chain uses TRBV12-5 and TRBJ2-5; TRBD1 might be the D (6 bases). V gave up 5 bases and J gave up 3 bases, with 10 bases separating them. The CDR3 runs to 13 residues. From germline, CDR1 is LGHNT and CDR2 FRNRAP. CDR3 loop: CASGRDTEETQYF. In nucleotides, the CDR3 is TGTGCTAGTGGTCGGGACACAGAAGAGACCCAGTACTTC.

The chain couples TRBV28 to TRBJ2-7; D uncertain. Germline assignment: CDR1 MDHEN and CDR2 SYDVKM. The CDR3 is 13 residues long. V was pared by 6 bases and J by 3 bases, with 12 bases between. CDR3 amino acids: CASRGSGYYEQYF. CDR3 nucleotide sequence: TGTGCCAGCAGAGGATCAGGATACTACGAGCAGTACTTC.

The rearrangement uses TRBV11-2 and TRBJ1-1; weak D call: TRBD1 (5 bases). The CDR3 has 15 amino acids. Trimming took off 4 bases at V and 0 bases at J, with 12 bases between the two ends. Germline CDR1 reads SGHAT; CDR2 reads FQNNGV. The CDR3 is CASSSTGTMNTEAFF. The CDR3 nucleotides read TGTGCCAGCAGCTCAACAGGCACCATGAACACTGAAGCTTTCTTT.

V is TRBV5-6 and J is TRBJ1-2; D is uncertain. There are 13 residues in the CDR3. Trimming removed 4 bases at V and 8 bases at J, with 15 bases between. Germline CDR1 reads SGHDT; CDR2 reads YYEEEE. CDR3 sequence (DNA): TGTGCCAGCAGCCCAGGACGTCGGGAAGGCTACACCTTC. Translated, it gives CASSPGRREGYTF.

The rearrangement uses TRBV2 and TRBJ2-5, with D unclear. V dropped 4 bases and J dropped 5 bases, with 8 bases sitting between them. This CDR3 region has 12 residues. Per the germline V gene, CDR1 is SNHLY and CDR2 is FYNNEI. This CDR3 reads CASSVTKETQYF. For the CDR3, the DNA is TGTGCCAGCAGTGTAACGAAGGAGACCCAGTACTTC.

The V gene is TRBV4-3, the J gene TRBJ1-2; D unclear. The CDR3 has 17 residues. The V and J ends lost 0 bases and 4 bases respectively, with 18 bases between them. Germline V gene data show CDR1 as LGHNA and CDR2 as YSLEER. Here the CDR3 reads CASSQEAAGAGSYGYTF. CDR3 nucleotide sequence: TGCGCCAGCAGCCAAGAAGCAGCCGGAGCGGGATCCTATGGCTACACCTTC.

In DNA, the CDR3 is TGTGCCAGCAGCTTGGAAGGGGGAGTCTTTGGCTACACCTTC. Amino acids: CASSLEGGVFGYTF. The V call is TRBV5-4, the J call TRBJ1-2; D possibly corresponds to TRBD1 (6 bases). Germline CDR1 reads SGHNT; CDR2 reads YYREEE (reference sequence). Between the trimmed V and J ends, which lost 0 bases and 7 bases, there was a span of 13 bases. This CDR3 has 14 amino acids.

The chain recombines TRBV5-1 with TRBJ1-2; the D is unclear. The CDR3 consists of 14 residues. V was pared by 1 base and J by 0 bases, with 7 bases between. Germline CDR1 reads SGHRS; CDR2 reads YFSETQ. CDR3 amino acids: CASSLPGTNYGYTF. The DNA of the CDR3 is TGCGCCAGCAGCTTGCCGGGGACTAACTATGGCTACACCTTC.

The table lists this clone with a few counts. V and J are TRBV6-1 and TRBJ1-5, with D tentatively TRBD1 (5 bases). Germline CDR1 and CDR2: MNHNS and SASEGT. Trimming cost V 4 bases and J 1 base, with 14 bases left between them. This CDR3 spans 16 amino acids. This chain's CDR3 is CASSVEQGWSNQPQHF. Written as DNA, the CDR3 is TGTGCCAGCAGTGTCGAGCAGGGTTGGAGCAATCAGCCCCAGCATTTT.

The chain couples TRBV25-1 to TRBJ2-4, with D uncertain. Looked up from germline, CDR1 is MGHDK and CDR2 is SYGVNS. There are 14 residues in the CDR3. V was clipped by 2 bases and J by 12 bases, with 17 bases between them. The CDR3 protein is CASSEDGMPAHQYF. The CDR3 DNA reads TGTGCCAGCAGTGAAGATGGGATGCCAGCCCATCAGTACTTC. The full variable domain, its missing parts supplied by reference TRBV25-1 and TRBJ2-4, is EADIYQTPRYLVIGTGKKITLECSQTMGHDKMYWYQQDPGMELHLIHYSYGVNSTEKGDLSSESTVSRIRTEHFPLTLESARPSHTSQYLCASSEDGMPAHQYFGAGTRLSVL.

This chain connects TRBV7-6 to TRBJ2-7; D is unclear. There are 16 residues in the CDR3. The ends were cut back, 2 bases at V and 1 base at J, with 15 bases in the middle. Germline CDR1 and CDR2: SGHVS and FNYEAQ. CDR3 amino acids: CASSLLKLASSYEQYF. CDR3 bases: TGTGCCAGCAGCTTATTAAAGCTTGCCTCTTCCTACGAGCAGTACTTC.